The entry that follows covers one TCR beta chain sequence. The data were taken from a study of blood T cell repertoires in COVID-19. Study background: There were acute and convalescent COVID-19 samples, and they came from the United States, Italy and Spain.

Recruited during active infection, patients (from Seattle) were subsequently followed longitudinally. Original data processing: Nucleated cell number was recorded as an estimate derived from reference gene primer amplification. The assay was immunoSEQ multiplex PCR, and TCRdb's table has in-frame clones only and misses some. V, J and clone size derive from that table, while D and trimming were established from the DNA sequence. The sample comprises under 300,000 clones, around 90% of which are singletons, and 0.8% to 0.95% rests with the top ten. CDR1 and CDR2 from the germline V gene are KGHSH and LQKENI. V dropped 7 bases and J dropped 0 bases, with 10 bases sitting between them. This CDR3 region has 14 residues.

Material: peripheral blood. The clonotype originates from a man younger than 40 with COVID-19, enrolled during active disease. The rearrangement uses TRBV18 and TRBJ1-5, with D perhaps TRBD1 (6 bases). The CDR3 spells CASWQGLSNQPQHF. Written as DNA, the CDR3 is TGTGCCAGCTGGCAGGGGCTTAGCAATCAGCCCCAGCATTTT.